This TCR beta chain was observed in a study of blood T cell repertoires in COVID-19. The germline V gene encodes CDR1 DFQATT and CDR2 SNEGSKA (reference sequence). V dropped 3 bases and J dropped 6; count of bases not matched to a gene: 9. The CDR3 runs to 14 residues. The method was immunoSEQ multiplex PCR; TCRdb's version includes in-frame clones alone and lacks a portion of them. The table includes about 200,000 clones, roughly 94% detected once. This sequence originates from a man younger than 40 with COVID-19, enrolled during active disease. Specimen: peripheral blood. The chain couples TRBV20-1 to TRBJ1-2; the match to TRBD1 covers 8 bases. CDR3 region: CSASGPQGADGYTF. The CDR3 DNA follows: TGCAGTGCTAGTGGACCTCAGGGGGCGGATGGCTACACCTTC.